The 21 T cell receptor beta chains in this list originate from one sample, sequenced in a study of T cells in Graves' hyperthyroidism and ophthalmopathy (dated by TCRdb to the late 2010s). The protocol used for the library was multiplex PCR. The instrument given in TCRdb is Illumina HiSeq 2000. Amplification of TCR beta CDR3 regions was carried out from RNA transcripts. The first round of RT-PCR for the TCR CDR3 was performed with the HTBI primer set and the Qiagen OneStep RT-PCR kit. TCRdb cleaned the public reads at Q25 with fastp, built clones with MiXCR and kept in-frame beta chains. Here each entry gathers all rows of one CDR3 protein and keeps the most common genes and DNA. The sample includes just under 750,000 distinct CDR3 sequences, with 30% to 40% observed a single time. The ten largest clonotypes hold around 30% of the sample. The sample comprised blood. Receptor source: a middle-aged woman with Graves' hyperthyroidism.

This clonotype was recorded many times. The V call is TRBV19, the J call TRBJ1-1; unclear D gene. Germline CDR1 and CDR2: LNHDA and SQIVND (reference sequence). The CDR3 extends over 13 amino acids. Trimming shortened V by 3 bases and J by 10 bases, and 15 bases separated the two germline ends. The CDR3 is CASSIGWRTGAFF. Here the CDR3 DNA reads TGTGCCAGTAGTATCGGATGGCGGACCGGAGCTTTCTTT.

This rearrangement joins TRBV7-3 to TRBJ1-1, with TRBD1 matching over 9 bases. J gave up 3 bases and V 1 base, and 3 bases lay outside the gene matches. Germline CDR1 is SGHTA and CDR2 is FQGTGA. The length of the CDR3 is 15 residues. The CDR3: CASSLMGQGDTEAFF. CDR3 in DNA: TGTGCCAGCAGCTTAATGGGACAGGGCGACACTGAAGCTTTCTTT.

The CDR3, as DNA: TGTGCCAGCAGCCTCATCTATCCGGGACAGGGACGTAATGAAAAACTGTTTTTT. Its translation is CASSLIYPGQGRNEKLFF. This chain connects TRBV11-2 to TRBJ1-4; 9 nucleotides align to TRBD1. This CDR3 comprises 18 residues. CDR1 and CDR2 (germline): SGHAT, FQNNGV. The ends lost 5 bases at V and 4 bases at J; junction bases unmatched: 14.

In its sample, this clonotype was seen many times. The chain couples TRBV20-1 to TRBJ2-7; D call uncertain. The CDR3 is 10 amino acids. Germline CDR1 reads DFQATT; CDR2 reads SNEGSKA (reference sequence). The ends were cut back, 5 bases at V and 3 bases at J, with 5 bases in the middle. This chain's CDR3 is CSAVNYEQYF. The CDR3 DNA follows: TGCAGTGCTGTTAACTACGAGCAGTACTTC.

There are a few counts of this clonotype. CDR3 coding DNA: TGTGCCAGTAGCCGCCTTCTTAGAGTTAAAGGCTATGGCTACACCTTC. This sequence encodes CASSRLLRVKGYGYTF. The chain carries TRBV19 and TRBJ1-2; no definite D call. Germline CDR1 LNHDA, CDR2 SQIVND (reference sequence). V was shortened by 6 bases and J by 4 bases, with 21 bases between the two germline ends. The CDR3 consists of 16 residues.

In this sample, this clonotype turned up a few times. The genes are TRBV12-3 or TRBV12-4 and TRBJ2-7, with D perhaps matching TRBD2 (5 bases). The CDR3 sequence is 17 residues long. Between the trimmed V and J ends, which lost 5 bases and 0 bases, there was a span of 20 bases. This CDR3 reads CASSGASARRSSYEQYF. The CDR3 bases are TGTGCCAGCAGTGGAGCCTCGGCCAGGAGGAGCTCCTACGAGCAGTACTTC.

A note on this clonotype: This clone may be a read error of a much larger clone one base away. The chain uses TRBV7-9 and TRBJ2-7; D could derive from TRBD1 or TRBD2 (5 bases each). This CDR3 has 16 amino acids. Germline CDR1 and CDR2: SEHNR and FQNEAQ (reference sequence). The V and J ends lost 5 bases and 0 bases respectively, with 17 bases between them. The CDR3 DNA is TGTGCCAGCAGCCCACCGCCGGGACGCAACTCCTACGAGCAGTACTTC. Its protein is CASSPPPGRNSYEQYF.

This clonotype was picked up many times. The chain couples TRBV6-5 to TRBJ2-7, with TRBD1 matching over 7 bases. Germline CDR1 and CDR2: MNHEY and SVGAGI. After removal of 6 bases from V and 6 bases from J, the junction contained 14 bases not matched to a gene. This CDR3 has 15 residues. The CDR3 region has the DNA TGTGCCAGCAGGCGGAACGACAGGGAAAACGGCGAGCAGTACTTC. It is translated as CASRRNDRENGEQYF.

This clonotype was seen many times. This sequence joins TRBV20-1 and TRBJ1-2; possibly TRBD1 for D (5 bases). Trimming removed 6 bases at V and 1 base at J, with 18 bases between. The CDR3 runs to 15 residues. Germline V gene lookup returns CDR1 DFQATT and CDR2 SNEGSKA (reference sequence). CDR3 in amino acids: CSAHHPTALNYGYTF. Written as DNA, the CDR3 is TGCAGTGCGCACCATCCGACAGCCCTTAACTATGGCTACACCTTC.

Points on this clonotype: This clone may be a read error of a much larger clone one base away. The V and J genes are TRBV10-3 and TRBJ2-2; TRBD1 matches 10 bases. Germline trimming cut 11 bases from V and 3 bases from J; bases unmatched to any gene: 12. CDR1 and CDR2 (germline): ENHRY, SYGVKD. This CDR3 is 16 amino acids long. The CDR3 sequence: CAATARQGAYTGELFF. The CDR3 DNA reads TGTGCCGCTACTGCACGACAGGGGGCATACACCGGGGAGCTGTTTTTT.

The CDR3: CASSLDDSSNQPQHF. The CDR3 nucleotides are TGCGCCAGCAGCTTGGACGACAGTAGCAATCAGCCCCAGCATTTT. This chain links TRBV5-1 with TRBJ1-5; D perhaps matches TRBD1 (5 bases). This CDR3 has 15 residues. From germline, CDR1 is SGHRS and CDR2 YFSETQ. V was clipped by 0 bases and J by 0 bases, with 7 bases between them.

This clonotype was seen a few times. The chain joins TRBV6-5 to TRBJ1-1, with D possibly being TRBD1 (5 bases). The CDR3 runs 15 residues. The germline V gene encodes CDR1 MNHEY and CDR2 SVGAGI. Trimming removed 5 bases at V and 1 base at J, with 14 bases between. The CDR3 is CASSPAGTGNTEAFF. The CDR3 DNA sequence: TGTGCCAGCAGTCCCGCAGGAACAGGGAACACTGAAGCTTTCTTT.

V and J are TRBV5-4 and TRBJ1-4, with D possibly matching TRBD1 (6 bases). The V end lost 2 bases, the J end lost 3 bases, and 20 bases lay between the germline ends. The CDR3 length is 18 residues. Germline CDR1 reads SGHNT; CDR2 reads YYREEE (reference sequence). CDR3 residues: CASSLGLAGDSANEKLFF. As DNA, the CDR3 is TGTGCCAGCAGCTTAGGTTTGGCAGGGGACTCAGCTAATGAAAAACTGTTTTTT.

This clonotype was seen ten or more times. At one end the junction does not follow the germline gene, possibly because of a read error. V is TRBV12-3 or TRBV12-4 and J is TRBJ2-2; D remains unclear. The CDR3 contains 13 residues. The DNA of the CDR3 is TGTGCCAGCAGCTTAGACGGAGCCGGGGAGCTGTTTTTT. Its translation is CASSLDGAGELFF.

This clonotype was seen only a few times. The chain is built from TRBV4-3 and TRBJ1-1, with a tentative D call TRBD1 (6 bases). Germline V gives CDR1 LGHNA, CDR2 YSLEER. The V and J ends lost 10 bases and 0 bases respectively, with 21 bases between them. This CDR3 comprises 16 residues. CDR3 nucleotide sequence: TGCGCCACCCGGGATAGTGGGACACGCATGAACACTGAAGCTTTCTTT. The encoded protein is CATRDSGTRMNTEAFF.

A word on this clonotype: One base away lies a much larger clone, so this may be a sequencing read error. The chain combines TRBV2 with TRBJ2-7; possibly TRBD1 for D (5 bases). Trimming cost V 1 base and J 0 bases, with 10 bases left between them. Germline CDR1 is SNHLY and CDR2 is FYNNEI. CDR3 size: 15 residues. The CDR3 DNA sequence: TGTGCCAGCAGTGAAGGGGGCAGTAGCTCCTACGAGCAGTACTTC. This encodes CASSEGGSSSYEQYF.

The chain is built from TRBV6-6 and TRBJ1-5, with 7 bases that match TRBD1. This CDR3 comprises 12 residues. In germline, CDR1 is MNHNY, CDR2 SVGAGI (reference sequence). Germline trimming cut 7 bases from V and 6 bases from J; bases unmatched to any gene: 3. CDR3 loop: CASKTGSQPQHF. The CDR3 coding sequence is TGTGCCAGCAAGACAGGGAGTCAGCCCCAGCATTTT.

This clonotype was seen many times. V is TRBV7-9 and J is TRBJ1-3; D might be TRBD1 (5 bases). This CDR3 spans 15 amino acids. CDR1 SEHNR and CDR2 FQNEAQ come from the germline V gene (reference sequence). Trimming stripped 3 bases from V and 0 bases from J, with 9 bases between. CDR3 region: CASSLTALSGNTIYF. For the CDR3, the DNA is TGTGCCAGCAGCTTGACAGCTCTCTCTGGAAACACCATATATTTT.

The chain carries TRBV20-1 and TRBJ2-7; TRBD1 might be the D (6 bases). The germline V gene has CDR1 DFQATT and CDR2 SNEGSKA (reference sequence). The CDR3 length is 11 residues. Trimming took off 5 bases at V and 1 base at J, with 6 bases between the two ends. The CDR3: CSAGQSYEQYF. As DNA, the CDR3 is TGCAGTGCTGGACAGTCCTACGAGCAGTACTTC.

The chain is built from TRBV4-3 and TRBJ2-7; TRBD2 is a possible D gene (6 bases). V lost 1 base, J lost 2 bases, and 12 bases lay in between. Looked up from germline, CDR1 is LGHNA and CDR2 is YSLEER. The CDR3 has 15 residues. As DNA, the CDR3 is TGCGCCAGCAGCCAAGGGAGGGGACTTACCTACGAGCAGTACTTC. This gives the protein CASSQGRGLTYEQYF.

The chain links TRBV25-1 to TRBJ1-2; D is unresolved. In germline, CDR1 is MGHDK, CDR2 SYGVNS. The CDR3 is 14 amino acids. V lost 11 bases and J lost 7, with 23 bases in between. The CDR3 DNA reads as TGTGCCTGGAGTGTCGGGTACTACGGCTCTGGCTACACCTTC. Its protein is CAWSVGYYGSGYTF.